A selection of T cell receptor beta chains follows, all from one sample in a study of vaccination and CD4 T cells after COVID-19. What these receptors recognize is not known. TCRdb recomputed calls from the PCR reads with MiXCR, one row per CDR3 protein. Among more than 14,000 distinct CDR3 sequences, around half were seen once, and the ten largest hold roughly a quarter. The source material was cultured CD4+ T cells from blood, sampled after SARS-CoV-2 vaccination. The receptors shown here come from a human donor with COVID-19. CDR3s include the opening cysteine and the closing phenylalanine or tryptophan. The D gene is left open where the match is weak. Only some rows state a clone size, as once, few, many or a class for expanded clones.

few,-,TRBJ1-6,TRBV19,CASSMSSYNSPLHF,TGTGCCAGTAGTATGAGCTCCTATAATTCACCCCTCCACTTT
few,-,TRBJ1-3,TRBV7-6,CASSLALSGNTIYF,TGTGCCAGCAGCTTAGCGCTCTCTGGAAACACCATATATTTT
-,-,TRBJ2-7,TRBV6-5,CASSYAEGYEQYF,TGTGCCAGCAGTTACGCGGAGGGCTACGAGCAGTACTTC
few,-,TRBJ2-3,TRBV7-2,CASRNRGTDTQYF,TGTGCCAGCAGAAACAGGGGCACAGATACGCAGTATTTT
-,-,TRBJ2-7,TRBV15,CATSRVIYYEQYF,TGTGCCACCAGCAGAGTGATCTACTACGAGCAGTACTTC
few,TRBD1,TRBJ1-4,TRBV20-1,CSAGGQGNEKLFF,TGCAGTGCTGGGGGACAGGGAAATGAAAAACTGTTTTTT
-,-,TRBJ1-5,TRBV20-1,CSARDVTGFSNQPQHF,TGCAGTGCTAGAGATGTCACAGGGTTTAGCAATCAGCCCCAGCATTTT
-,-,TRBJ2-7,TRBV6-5,CASSYRTAYEQYF,TGTGCCAGCAGTTACAGGACAGCCTACGAGCAGTACTTC
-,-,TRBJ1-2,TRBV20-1,CSAIDPLGYGYTF,TGCAGTGCTATAGACCCCTTGGGCTATGGCTACACCTTC
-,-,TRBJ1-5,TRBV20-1,CSASQQPQPQHF,TGCAGTGCTAGTCAGCAACCTCAGCCCCAGCATTTT
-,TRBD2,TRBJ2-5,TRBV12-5,CASGSGRGGPETQYF,TGTGCTAGTGGTTCGGGACGGGGGGGCCCAGAGACCCAGTACTTC
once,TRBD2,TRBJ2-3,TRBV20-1,CSANILAARTDTQYF,TGCAGTGCGAATATCCTAGCGGCACGGACCGATACGCAGTATTTT
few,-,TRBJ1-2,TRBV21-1,CASSKDRGGYTF,TGTGCCAGCAGCAAAGACCGGGGTGGCTACACCTTC
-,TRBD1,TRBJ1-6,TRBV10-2,CASSKDRGLYSPLHF,TGCGCCAGCAGCAAGGACAGGGGGCTGTATTCACCCCTCCACTTT
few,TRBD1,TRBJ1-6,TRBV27,CASSLRYRRDRGKNSPLHF,TGTGCCAGCAGTTTACGGTACCGAAGGGACAGGGGTAAGAATTCACCCCTCCACTTT
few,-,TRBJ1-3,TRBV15,CATSRDGGTGNTIYF,TGTGCCACCAGCAGAGACGGCGGTACTGGAAACACCATATATTTT
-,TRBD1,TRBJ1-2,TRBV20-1,CSARGTGFLGGYTF,TGCAGTGCTAGAGGGACAGGATTTTTGGGCGGCTACACCTTC
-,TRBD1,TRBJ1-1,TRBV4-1,CASSQRTGGDTEAFF,TGCGCCAGCAGCCAGAGGACAGGGGGGGACACTGAAGCTTTCTTT
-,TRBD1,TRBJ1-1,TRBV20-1,CSAREGTGGATTEAFF,TGCAGTGCTAGAGAAGGGACAGGGGGCGCGACCACTGAAGCTTTCTTT
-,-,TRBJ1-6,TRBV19,CASASPPGTKNSPLHF,TGTGCCAGTGCGTCTCCCCCGGGAACTAAGAATTCACCCCTCCACTTT
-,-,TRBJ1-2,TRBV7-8,CASTIVGGGGYTF,TGTGCCAGCACCATAGTAGGCGGCGGTGGCTACACCTTC
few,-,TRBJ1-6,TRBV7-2,CASSENSPLHF,TGTGCCAGCTCGGAGAATTCACCCCTCCACTTT
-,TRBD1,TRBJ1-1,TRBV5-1,CASSSDRGGYTEAFF,TGCGCCAGCAGCTCCGACAGGGGTGGGTACACTGAAGCTTTCTTT
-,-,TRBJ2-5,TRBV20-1,CSAKGRAETQYF,TGCAGTGCGAAAGGCAGAGCTGAGACCCAGTACTTC
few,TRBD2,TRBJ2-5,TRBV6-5,CASSYSASSGQETQYF,TGTGCCAGCAGTTACTCGGCGTCTAGCGGACAAGAGACCCAGTACTTC
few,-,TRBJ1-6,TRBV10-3,CAISPTASHNSPLHF,TGTGCCATCAGTCCGACAGCCTCCCATAATTCACCCCTCCACTTT
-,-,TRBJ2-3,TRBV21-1,CASSSRLAGGRGTDTQYF,TGTGCCAGCAGCTCCCGGCTAGCGGGGGGGAGGGGCACAGATACGCAGTATTTT
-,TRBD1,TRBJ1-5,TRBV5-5,CASSLEGTGNQPQHF,TGTGCCAGCAGCTTGGAGGGGACAGGGAACCAGCCCCAGCATTTT
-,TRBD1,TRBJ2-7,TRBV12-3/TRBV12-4,CASPPPDRGNEQYF,TGTGCCAGCCCGCCACCGGACAGGGGCAACGAGCAGTACTTC
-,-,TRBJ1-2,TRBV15,CATSRDIVNYGYTF,TGTGCCACCAGCAGAGATATAGTAAACTATGGCTACACCTTC
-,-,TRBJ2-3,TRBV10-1,CASSETGRDTQYF,TGCGCCAGCAGTGAGACAGGGCGAGATACGCAGTATTTT